Listed here are 4 T cell receptor beta chains from one sample, sequenced in a study of T cell responses to AZD1222 COVID-19 vaccine. Generated by immunoSEQ multiplex PCR, the TCRdb table keeps only in-frame clones and is missing some. The table includes around 60,000 clones, approximately 90% detected once. The sample was peripheral blood, taken on day 0 of AZD1222 vaccination. The receptors derive from an adult in good health.

The chain is built from TRBV18 and TRBJ1-2; the D is unclear. CDR1 is KGHSH, CDR2 LQKENI, per germline. V gave up 1 base and J gave up 8 bases, with 8 bases separating them. This CDR3 spans 12 amino acids. The CDR3 DNA reads TGTGCCAGCTCACCACGTTCAGACGGCTACACCTTC. It specifies CASSPRSDGYTF.

The chain recombines TRBV6-6 with TRBJ1-5; no firm D call. Trimming pared 7 bases from V and 0 bases from J, leaving 16 bases between. The CDR3 covers 16 residues. Per the germline V gene, CDR1 is MNHNY and CDR2 is SVGAGI (reference sequence). The CDR3 nucleotides are TGTGCCAGCATTCCCTCCGGGGTTAATAGCAATCAGCCCCAGCATTTT. Protein sequence: CASIPSGVNSNQPQHF.

This chain links TRBV10-3 with TRBJ1-1; D not resolved. Trimming cost V 6 bases and J 0 bases, with 8 bases left between them. The germline gives CDR1 ENHRY, CDR2 SYGVKD. The CDR3 is 13 amino acids. CDR3 amino acids: CAISGTVNTEAFF. CDR3 sequence (DNA): TGTGCCATCAGCGGCACAGTGAACACTGAAGCTTTCTTT.

The chain joins TRBV6-6 to TRBJ2-5; 9 bases map to TRBD2. CDR1 and CDR2 from the germline V gene are MNHNY and SVGAGI (reference sequence). The CDR3 runs to 13 residues. Germline trimming cut 7 bases from V and 6 bases from J; bases unmatched to any gene: 6. The CDR3 spells CASKLSGGQTQYF. For the CDR3, the DNA is TGTGCCAGCAAGCTGAGCGGGGGGCAGACCCAGTACTTC.